Each of the 27 T cell receptor beta chains below was sequenced from the same sample in a study of identical twins (dated by TCRdb to between 2015 and 2016). Library method: 5' RACE. TCRdb shows the sequencer as Illumina HiSeq 2000. Using fastp at Q25 and MiXCR, TCRdb reprocessed the public reads and kept productive beta chains. Identical CDR3 protein sequences are pooled into one entry, listed with their most common genes and DNA. The table for this sample lists just under 550,000 distinct CDR3 sequences; about 15% of them were counted only once. The top ten hold more than 0.4% of the sample. This sample also appeared in a second study, on yellow fever vaccine responses in identical twins.

What was sequenced was CD4+ T cells sorted from blood. These receptors were collected from a woman between 18 and 29 years old in good health.

This clonotype has more than one count but fewer than ten. V gene TRBV14 combines with J gene TRBJ2-1; D is undetermined. Germline assignment: CDR1 SGHDN and CDR2 FVKESK. This CDR3 comprises 12 residues. With 0 bases removed from V and 11 bases from J, the gap between germline ends came to 8 bases. CDR3 loop: CASSQDRLKQFF. CDR3 DNA sequence: TGTGCCAGCAGCCAAGATCGCTTGAAGCAGTTCTTC.

The chain employs TRBV4-2 and TRBJ1-5; D ambiguous. Germline V CDR1 and CDR2: LGHNA, YNFKEQ. The CDR3 has 17 residues. Trimming pared 4 bases from V and 0 bases from J, leaving 16 bases between. The DNA of the CDR3 is TGTGCCAGCAGCCCCCATGAAGGAGGAGATAGCAATCAGCCCCAGCATTTT. It specifies CASSPHEGGDSNQPQHF.

This clonotype was detected only a few times. CDR3 protein: CASSLRGTTSYEQYF. Written as DNA, the CDR3 is TGTGCCAGCAGCTTAAGGGGGACCACTTCCTACGAGCAGTACTTC. V gene TRBV7-2 combines with J gene TRBJ2-7, with TRBD1 as a possible D gene (6 bases). The V gene lost 2 bases and the J gene lost 1 base, with 12 bases spanning the gap. Per germline, CDR1 SGHTA and CDR2 FQGNSA. The CDR3 runs 15 residues.

The chain links TRBV11-3 to TRBJ2-3; tentatively, D is TRBD2 (6 bases). This CDR3 has 13 residues. Germline loops: CDR1 SGHNT, CDR2 YENEEA. V lost 4 bases and J 5 bases, leaving 10 bases between the germline ends. CDR3 bases: TGTGCCAGCAGCTCGGGAGTTGGAGATACGCAGTATTTT. Residues: CASSSGVGDTQYF.

The chain employs TRBV20-1 and TRBJ2-3; D is undetermined. The CDR3 runs 12 residues. The V gene lost 3 bases and the J gene lost 4 bases, with 8 bases spanning the gap. Per the germline V gene, CDR1 is DFQATT and CDR2 is SNEGSKA (reference sequence). DNA for the CDR3: TGCAGTGCTAGTCTTCTGGCAGATACGCAGTATTTT. It codes for CSASLLADTQYF.

This clonotype was picked up a small number of times. The rearrangement uses TRBV3-1 and TRBJ1-1; 8 bases map to TRBD1. The CDR3 runs to 17 residues. V lost 1 base to trimming and J lost 0 bases; unmatched junction nucleotides: 7. CDR1 LGHDT and CDR2 YNNKEL come from the germline V gene (reference sequence). This chain's CDR3 is CASSQVNRGVMNTEAFF. CDR3 nucleotide sequence: TGTGCCAGCAGCCAAGTCAACAGGGGGGTAATGAACACTGAAGCTTTCTTT.

The sample holds a few counts of this clonotype. This chain links TRBV15 with TRBJ2-1, with 10 bases fitting TRBD2. Germline CDR1 is LNHNV and CDR2 is YYDKDF (reference sequence). The V and J ends lost 0 bases and 4 bases, in that order; junction bases with no gene match: 6. The CDR3 runs to 17 residues. The CDR3 DNA reads as TGTGCCACCAGCAGAGATCAGGCTAGCGGGAGATACAATGAGCAGTTCTTC. Its protein is CATSRDQASGRYNEQFF.

This clonotype was recorded at least ten times. This chain joins TRBV29-1 and TRBJ2-7; 8 positions agree with TRBD1. This CDR3 spans 15 amino acids. Germline V gene sequence: CDR1 SQVTM, CDR2 ANQGSEA. J gave up 7 bases and V 7 bases, and 18 bases lay outside the gene matches. The CDR3 loop is CSASSQGTGGGEQYF. In DNA form, the CDR3 reads TGCAGCGCCTCATCACAGGGCACAGGGGGTGGAGAGCAGTACTTC.

This clonotype was picked up a small number of times. The chain carries TRBV10-1 and TRBJ2-1; 16 positions agree with TRBD2. The CDR3 has 15 residues. V lost 6 bases and J lost 8; bases outside the gene matches: 4. Germline CDR1 and CDR2: WNHNN and SYGVQD (reference sequence). The CDR3 reads CASSHGTSGRDEQFF. The CDR3 bases are TGCGCCAGCAGCCACGGGACTAGCGGGAGGGATGAGCAGTTCTTC.

There are a few counts of this clonotype. V usage is TRBV7-9 and J usage is TRBJ2-3; tentative D call: TRBD1 (6 bases). Germline V lookup: CDR1 SEHNR, CDR2 FQNEAQ (reference sequence). The V end lost 6 bases, the J end lost 2 bases, and 15 bases lay between the germline ends. The CDR3 extends over 15 amino acids. CDR3 sequence: CASRSTGHLTDTQYF. CDR3 bases: TGTGCCAGCAGATCGACGGGACACCTCACAGATACGCAGTATTTT.

The chain has TRBV6-1 and TRBJ2-2, with D perhaps assigned TRBD1 or TRBD2 (5 bases each). The CDR3 contains 14 residues. V was pared by 6 bases and J by 4 bases, with 12 bases between. Germline CDR1 is MNHNS and CDR2 is SASEGT. The CDR3 region has the DNA TGTGCCAGCAGCAACACAGGACTCACCGGGGAGCTGTTTTTT. Translated, it gives CASSNTGLTGELFF.

V usage is TRBV20-1 and J usage is TRBJ1-1; D not certain. This CDR3 region has 12 residues. V was cut by 0 bases and J by 11 bases, with 13 bases left in between. Germline CDR1 reads DFQATT; CDR2 reads SNEGSKA (reference sequence). The CDR3 region has the DNA TGCAGTGCTAGAGATGGAAGGGTCGGGGCTTTCTTT. This codes for CSARDGRVGAFF.

A few counts support this clonotype. The chain combines TRBV20-1 with TRBJ2-7, with 10 bases aligning to TRBD2. V lost 6 bases and J lost 3; bases outside the gene matches: 11. Germline V lookup: CDR1 DFQATT, CDR2 SNEGSKA (reference sequence). This CDR3 is built from 15 residues. In DNA form, the CDR3 reads TGCAGTGCCTCCTTACTAGCGGGAAGAGGCTACGAGCAGTACTTC. Translating gives CSASLLAGRGYEQYF.

In this sample, this clonotype turned up a few times. The gene calls are TRBV4-2 and TRBJ2-3, with 9 bases matching TRBD2. This CDR3 is built from 16 residues. The germline V gene has CDR1 LGHNA and CDR2 YNFKEQ. The J segment lost 1 base and the V segment lost 1 base, leaving 3 bases of the junction unmatched. The CDR3 sequence: CASSQGQRGGTDTQYF. As DNA, the CDR3 is TGTGCCAGCAGCCAAGGTCAGCGGGGGGGCACAGATACGCAGTATTTT.

The V gene is TRBV24-1, the J gene TRBJ2-5; D gene unclear. The CDR3 runs 15 residues. V was shortened by 3 bases and J by 1 base, with 11 bases between the two germline ends. Germline V CDR1 and CDR2: KGHDR, SFDVKD. The CDR3 DNA sequence: TGTGCCACCAGTGATCCCCTGAACAGCCAAGAGACCCAGTACTTC. Its translation is CATSDPLNSQETQYF.

This clonotype was detected only a few times. The V and J genes are TRBV9 and TRBJ2-2, with 8 bases that match TRBD2. Germline CDR1 reads SGDLS; CDR2 reads YYNGEE. Germline trimming cut 3 bases from V and 5 bases from J; bases unmatched to any gene: 9. The CDR3 runs 16 residues. In DNA, the CDR3 is TGTGCCAGCAGCGCAGGAGCGGGAGTTAGTACCGGGGAGCTGTTTTTT. Its translation: CASSAGAGVSTGELFF.

V gene TRBV5-1 combines with J gene TRBJ2-3; D is ambiguous. The germline V gene has CDR1 SGHRS and CDR2 YFSETQ. Deletions cut 4 bases from V and 3 bases from J, with 15 bases between. The CDR3 loop spans 15 amino acids. The CDR3 here is CASSTAVPQTDTQYF. CDR3 nucleotides: TGCGCCAGCAGCACGGCGGTCCCTCAGACAGATACGCAGTATTTT.

This clonotype has ten or more counts. The chain uses TRBV5-1 and TRBJ2-2, with a possible D match to TRBD1 (6 bases). Germline lookup yields CDR1 SGHRS and CDR2 YFSETQ. This CDR3 is built from 13 residues. With 2 bases removed from V and 6 bases from J, the gap between germline ends came to 8 bases. As DNA, the CDR3 is TGCGCCAGCAGCTTACAGGGTTCCGGGGAGCTGTTTTTT. Protein sequence: CASSLQGSGELFF. The full variable domain, with the rest looked up from reference TRBV5-1 and TRBJ2-2, is KAGVTQTPRYLIKTRGQQVTLSCSPISGHRSVSWYQQTPGQGLQFLFEYFSETQRNKGNFPGRFSGRQFSNSRSEMNVSTLELGDSALYLCASSLQGSGELFFGEGSRLTVL.

The rearrangement uses TRBV5-1 and TRBJ2-1; D is unresolved. CDR3 length: 15 residues. Germline CDR1 is SGHRS and CDR2 is YFSETQ. V was trimmed by 1 base and J by 6 bases, leaving 14 bases between them. CDR3 in DNA: TGCGCCAGCAGCTTGCTCGAGCGACGGGCCAATGAGCAGTTCTTC. Its protein is CASSLLERRANEQFF.

The genes are TRBV3-1 and TRBJ2-2; D is undetermined. This CDR3 has 12 amino acids. CDR1 is LGHDT, CDR2 YNNKEL, per germline (reference sequence). Deletions cut 2 bases from V and 6 bases from J, with 4 bases between. The CDR3 spells CASSQRSGELFF. The CDR3 nucleotides are TGTGCCAGCAGCCAACGGTCCGGGGAGCTGTTTTTT.

The CDR3 is CASSLVSLVLGEQFF. The CDR3 nucleotides are TGCGCCAGCAGCTTGGTATCGCTAGTTTTGGGTGAGCAGTTCTTC. The V gene is TRBV5-1, the J gene TRBJ2-1; no definite D call. The CDR3 covers 15 residues. The germline gives CDR1 SGHRS, CDR2 YFSETQ. V was cut by 0 bases and J by 9 bases, with 16 bases left in between.

The gene calls are TRBV6-2 or TRBV6-3 and TRBJ1-2; tentatively, D is TRBD1 (6 bases). CDR1 and CDR2 from the germline V gene are MNHEY and SVGEGT. The CDR3 consists of 14 residues. V shed 6 bases and J shed 4 bases, with 15 bases lying between them. CDR3 region: CASSKTGTIYGYTF. The CDR3 bases are TGTGCCAGCAGCAAAACCGGGACAATCTATGGCTACACCTTC.

The V call is TRBV12-3 or TRBV12-4, the J call TRBJ2-5; weak D call: TRBD2 (5 bases). The CDR3 covers 13 residues. V shed 5 bases and J shed 5 bases, with 12 bases lying between them. The CDR3: CASSPRIAETQYF. The DNA of the CDR3 is TGTGCCAGCAGTCCTAGGATAGCGGAGACCCAGTACTTC.

This chain connects TRBV15 to TRBJ1-6; 9 nucleotides match TRBD1. V was pared by 5 bases and J by 7 bases, with 9 bases of the junction left unmatched. The CDR3 loop spans 16 amino acids. Germline V gives CDR1 LNHNV, CDR2 YYDKDF (reference sequence). The CDR3 DNA is TGTGCCACCAGCGACAGGGGGTGGGGGGGAAATTCACCCCTCCACTTT. It specifies CATSDRGWGGNSPLHF.

In its sample, this clonotype was seen a few times. The genes are TRBV27 and TRBJ2-1; D perhaps matches TRBD2 (6 bases). The V gene's germline CDR1 is MNHEY and CDR2 SMNVEV (reference sequence). V was cut by 2 bases and J by 7 bases, with 15 bases left in between. CDR3 size: 15 residues. The CDR3 nucleotides are TGTGCCAGCAGTTTAAGAGCGGGCCCCCCAAATGAGCAGTTCTTC. Its protein product is CASSLRAGPPNEQFF.

The chain recombines TRBV20-1 with TRBJ2-1; 13 bases are shared with TRBD2. V shed 5 bases and J 6 bases; nucleotides not matched to a gene: 4. Looked up from germline, CDR1 is DFQATT and CDR2 is SNEGSKA (reference sequence). CDR3 size: 14 residues. This CDR3 is CSAGRLAGGNEQFF. The CDR3 bases are TGCAGTGCTGGGCGACTAGCGGGAGGCAATGAGCAGTTCTTC.

V is TRBV28 and J is TRBJ2-5; perhaps TRBD1 as D (6 bases). The CDR3 runs 15 residues. Per the germline V gene, CDR1 is MDHEN and CDR2 is SYDVKM. V gave up 2 bases and J gave up 5 bases, with 15 bases separating them. CDR3 DNA sequence: TGTGCCAGCAGTTTAATCAACAGGGTGTCCGAGACCCAGTACTTC. Translating gives CASSLINRVSETQYF.